Listed here are 21 T cell receptor beta chains from one sample, sequenced in a study of T-cell reconstitution after alpha-beta-depleted transplantation in children. Unique molecular identifiers were incorporated into the prepared TCRbeta library. TCRdb fed the PCR reads into MiXCR, producing one record per CDR3 protein. The sample records fewer than 250,000 distinct CDR3 sequences, approximately 19% being singletons. The sequenced sample was PBMCs, mostly from graft donor cells, obtained 360 days after TCRalphabeta/CD19-depleted stem cell transplant. The receptor source for this set is a male patient between 2 and 10 years old who had a stem cell transplant for acute lymphoblastic leukemia, so the T cells may come from the graft donor.

The rearrangement links TRBV10-3 to TRBJ2-1; D may be TRBD2 (6 bases). The ends were cut back, 6 bases at V and 8 bases at J, with 23 bases in the middle. Germline lookup yields CDR1 ENHRY and CDR2 SYGVKD. The length of the CDR3 is 16 residues. The CDR3 is CAIREGFRGARDEQFF. DNA of the CDR3: TGTGCCATCAGGGAGGGGTTTAGAGGAGCAAGGGATGAGCAGTTCTTC.

This clonotype was observed a handful of times. The chain combines TRBV6-2 or TRBV6-3 with TRBJ2-7; 7 bases are a match to TRBD2. V shed 6 bases and J 7 bases; nucleotides not matched to a gene: 21. This CDR3 is built from 17 residues. The germline gives CDR1 MNHEY, CDR2 SVGEGT. CDR3 in amino acids: CASSQDPSGPPGWEQYF. In DNA form, the CDR3 reads TGTGCCAGCAGCCAGGACCCTAGCGGCCCCCCGGGGTGGGAGCAGTACTTC.

This rearrangement joins TRBV5-6 to TRBJ2-1; TRBD1 is a possible D gene (6 bases). V shed 2 bases and J shed 7 bases, with 22 bases lying between them. Germline-derived CDR1 and CDR2 are SGHDT and YYEEEE. This CDR3 region has 17 residues. Here the CDR3 DNA reads TGTGCCAGCAGCTTTAAGGCAGGGGAGTATGCGTTGAATGAGCAGTTCTTC. Translated, it gives CASSFKAGEYALNEQFF.

The V call is TRBV4-3, the J call TRBJ1-3; a possible D gene is TRBD1 (5 bases). Germline values: CDR1 LGHNA, CDR2 YSLEER. V lost 0 bases and J lost 1, with 13 bases in between. This CDR3 is 17 amino acids long. CDR3 loop: CASSQDPSGGSGNTIYF. CDR3 nucleotide sequence: TGCGCCAGCAGCCAAGATCCTTCGGGGGGGTCTGGAAACACCATATATTTT.

The chain has TRBV5-1 and TRBJ2-2; a weak D match, TRBD2 (6 bases). V was trimmed by 3 bases and J by 7 bases, leaving 22 bases between them. CDR3 length: 17 amino acids. The V gene's germline CDR1 is SGHRS and CDR2 YFSETQ. The CDR3 loop is CASSWGLLTSGVGELFF. CDR3 bases: TGCGCCAGCAGCTGGGGTTTACTAACCTCGGGGGTCGGGGAGCTGTTTTTT.

This clonotype was found a few times. The V call is TRBV19, the J call TRBJ2-5; no reliable D call. Germline V gives CDR1 LNHDA, CDR2 SQIVND (reference sequence). This CDR3 has 14 amino acids. The ends were cut back, 2 bases at V and 2 bases at J, with 9 bases in the middle. The CDR3, as DNA: TGTGCCAGTAGTATAACTGGGGTTCAAGAGACCCAGTACTTC. Protein sequence: CASSITGVQETQYF.

There are a few counts of this clonotype. The rearrangement joins TRBV12-3 or TRBV12-4 to TRBJ2-6; D gene uncertain. Trimming removed 1 base from V and 0 bases from J, with 10 bases in between. This CDR3 region has 17 residues. The CDR3 loop reads CASSLGLGSSGANVLTF. The CDR3, as DNA: TGTGCCAGCAGTTTAGGTCTCGGCAGCTCTGGGGCCAACGTCCTGACTTTC.

This clonotype was seen only a few times. This chain uses TRBV12-3 or TRBV12-4 with TRBJ1-5; TRBD1 agrees at 7 bases. The CDR3 extends over 13 amino acids. Trimming at V came to 4 bases and at J to 7 bases, leaving 4 bases not matched to a gene. Here the CDR3 reads CASSSQGEQPQHF. The CDR3 DNA reads as TGTGCCAGCAGTTCCCAGGGGGAGCAGCCCCAGCATTTT.

The table lists this clonotype with a few counts. This chain joins TRBV5-5 and TRBJ2-2; 11 bases map to TRBD1. In germline, CDR1 is SGHKS, CDR2 YYEKEE (reference sequence). This CDR3 is 17 amino acids long. Losses at the gene ends were 5 bases for V and 0 bases for J; bases not matched to a gene: 6. For the CDR3, the DNA is TGTGCCAGCAGAAAGGGACAGGGGGAAACGAACACCGGGGAGCTGTTTTTT. Its protein product is CASRKGQGETNTGELFF.

The chain couples TRBV14 to TRBJ2-1, with 7 bases fitting TRBD2. The germline V gene encodes CDR1 SGHDN and CDR2 FVKESK. V lost 7 bases to trimming and J lost 12 bases; unmatched junction nucleotides: 12. The CDR3 consists of 13 residues. DNA of the CDR3: TGTGCCAGCACGATGGCGGGAGCCTCCGGGCAGTTCTTC. It yields the protein CASTMAGASGQFF.

This clonotype was seen only a few times. The J gene is TRBJ2-1, the V gene TRBV6-5, with TRBD1 matching over 11 bases. Germline V gene data show CDR1 as MNHEY and CDR2 as SVGAGI. The junction had 10 bases not matched to a gene; V was cut back by 2 bases and J by 4 bases. This CDR3 region has 18 residues. Here the CDR3 reads CASSYQPLGQGAYNEQFF. In DNA form, the CDR3 reads TGTGCCAGCAGTTACCAGCCCCTCGGACAGGGGGCGTACAATGAGCAGTTCTTC.

A few counts support this clonotype. The V call is TRBV5-6, the J call TRBJ2-7; possibly TRBD1 for D (6 bases). Germline V lookup: CDR1 SGHDT, CDR2 YYEEEE. V lost 2 bases and J lost 4, with 10 bases in between. CDR3 length: 13 amino acids. In DNA form, the CDR3 reads TGTGCCAGCAGCTTTTGGACAGAGTACGAGCAGTACTTC. Protein product: CASSFWTEYEQYF. Based on the CDR3 plus reference TRBV5-6 and TRBJ2-7, the full variable domain is DAGVTQSPTHLIKTRGQQVTLRCSPKSGHDTVSWYQQALGQGPQFIFQYYEEEERQRGNFPDRFSGHQFPNYSSELNVNALLLGDSALYLCASSFWTEYEQYFGPGTRLTVT.

This clonotype was observed a few times. This rearrangement joins TRBV7-9 to TRBJ2-7; D gene ambiguous. The CDR3 spans 13 residues. From germline, CDR1 is SEHNR and CDR2 FQNEAQ (reference sequence). Trimming took 5 bases from V and 3 from J, leaving 11 bases between them. CDR3 bases: TGTGCCAGCAGCCCTCTTACCGACTACGAGCAGTACTTC. This encodes CASSPLTDYEQYF.

This clonotype has only a few counts. CDR3 coding DNA: TGTGCCAGCAGTGAAACCCCGGGGCCCGAGCACACTGAAGCTTTCTTT. Translating it yields CASSETPGPEHTEAFF. This sequence joins TRBV12-3 or TRBV12-4 and TRBJ1-1; TRBD1 might be the D (5 bases). V lost 5 bases and J 3 bases, leaving 19 bases between the germline ends. The CDR3 totals 16 residues.

The chain employs TRBV6-1 and TRBJ2-7; a possible D gene is TRBD1 (6 bases). The CDR3 spans 13 residues. Germline V CDR1 and CDR2: MNHNS, SASEGT. The ends were cut back, 5 bases at V and 6 bases at J, with 14 bases in the middle. CDR3 sequence: CASSNRDTLEQYF. The DNA for the CDR3 is TGTGCCAGCAGTAACCGGGACACCCTCGAGCAGTACTTC.

This clonotype appeared a few times. The chain carries TRBV5-1 and TRBJ1-3; the match to TRBD1 covers 8 bases. Trimming at V came to 1 base and at J to 4 bases, leaving 10 bases not matched to a gene. The CDR3 covers 17 residues. Germline CDR1 and CDR2: SGHRS and YFSETQ. The CDR3 DNA sequence: TGCGCCAGCAGCTTGCCCGGACAGGGAATGGGAGGAAACACCATATATTTT. The encoded protein is CASSLPGQGMGGNTIYF.

This clonotype was seen only a few times. The rearrangement links TRBV7-2 to TRBJ1-5; maybe TRBD1 (6 bases). Trimming stripped 5 bases from V and 3 bases from J, with 14 bases between. In germline, CDR1 is SGHTA, CDR2 FQGNSA. CDR3 length: 15 residues. As DNA, the CDR3 is TGTGCCAGCAGCCACTCGGGGGGCCACAATCAGCCCCAGCATTTT. Its translation: CASSHSGGHNQPQHF. The entire variable domain, with the rest obtained from reference TRBV7-2 and TRBJ1-5, is as follows: GAGVSQSPSNKVTEKGKDVELRCDPISGHTALYWYRQSLGQGLEFLIYFQGNSAPDKSGLPSDRFSAERTGGSVSTLTIQRTQQEDSAVYLCASSHSGGHNQPQHFGDGTRLSIL.

The genes are TRBV4-2 and TRBJ2-2; 7 bases are a match to TRBD2. Per germline, CDR1 LGHNA and CDR2 YNFKEQ. The V and J ends lost 4 bases and 6 bases, in that order; junction bases with no gene match: 11. This CDR3 has 16 amino acids. CDR3 nucleotide sequence: TGTGCCAGCAGCCTTCTAGTGGGGGGGAGCCCCGGGGAGCTGTTTTTT. Protein: CASSLLVGGSPGELFF.

The chain has TRBV27 and TRBJ2-6; 10 bases match TRBD1. The CDR3 is made up of 19 amino acids. The V and J ends lost 7 bases and 0 bases, in that order; junction bases with no gene match: 12. Germline values: CDR1 MNHEY, CDR2 SMNVEV (reference sequence). This CDR3 reads CASTRYTGQGSSGANVLTF. As DNA, the CDR3 is TGTGCCAGCACCAGGTACACGGGACAGGGGTCCTCTGGGGCCAACGTCCTGACTTTC.

This chain joins TRBV5-1 and TRBJ2-1; 10 nucleotides line up with TRBD1. CDR1 and CDR2 (germline): SGHRS, YFSETQ. This CDR3 has 15 residues. The trim removed 3 bases at V and 6 bases at J, leaving 6 bases unmatched. The CDR3 sequence: CASSSGTGDSNEQFF. For the CDR3, the DNA is TGCGCCAGCAGCTCCGGGACAGGGGATAGCAATGAGCAGTTCTTC.

There are many counts of this clonotype. The chain carries TRBV12-3 or TRBV12-4 and TRBJ2-7, with D perhaps TRBD1 or TRBD2 (5 bases each). V lost 5 bases and J 1 base, leaving 15 bases between the germline ends. CDR3 size: 15 residues. Written as DNA, the CDR3 is TGTGCCAGCAGTACCGACGGGGCAGGATCCTACGAGCAGTACTTC. As protein: CASSTDGAGSYEQYF.